A single T cell receptor (beta chain) is shown here with its context. The germline gives CDR1 WSHSY, CDR2 SAAADI. The CDR3 contains 14 residues. V lost 6 bases to trimming and J lost 0 bases, with 11 bases between them. This sample is part of a study of blood T cell repertoires in COVID-19. Original analysis: Reference gene primer amplification in the assay estimated nucleated cell counts. Clones were read by immunoSEQ multiplex PCR, and TCRdb kept only the in-frame ones, dropping some. That table furnishes V, J and clone size, whereas the DNA furnished D and trimming. The table shows about 190,000 clones, with 70% to 80% occurring only once.

The chain joins TRBV10-2 to TRBJ1-2, with D perhaps TRBD1 (6 bases). The origin of this receptor is a woman in her 50s with acute or convalescent COVID-19. Sequenced: peripheral blood. The CDR3 DNA is TGCGCCAGCAGCGGAGGACAGACTAACTATGGCTACACCTTC. Translated, it gives CASSGGQTNYGYTF.